The present T cell receptor (beta chain) was sequenced within a study of identical twins. The study, taken as a whole, reports: Modelling approaches yielded underestimates of out-of-frame TCR alpha sharing between monozygotic twins. Memory repertoires lacked the insertion deficit that abundant cord blood beta clonotypes showed.

This clonotype appeared many times. Its specificity is unknown. CDR1 is MNHNS, CDR2 SASEGT, per germline. CDR3 size: 14 residues. V dropped 6 bases and J dropped 0; count of bases not matched to a gene: 5. TCRdb re-called the 5' RACE reads through MiXCR, storing one row per CDR3 protein. The sample has around 250,000 distinct CDR3 sequences; about 13% are singletons. This sample also belongs to another study, concerning yellow fever vaccine responses in identical twins. That investigation notes: The authors reported partly convergent, partly personalized vaccine responses in identical twins.

Sequencing was done on a sample of memory (CD45RO+) T cells sorted from blood. The rearrangement links TRBV6-1 to TRBJ2-7, with 7 bases matching TRBD2. This TCR came from a woman aged 18-29 years in good health. The CDR3 nucleotides read TGTGCCAGCAGCGGGGGGTCAAGCTCCTACGAGCAGTACTTC. Translating gives CASSGGSSSYEQYF.